The source of this TCR beta chain is a study of CD8 T cells in Susac syndrome. Background on the study: Among the Susac syndrome patients who underwent sequencing, about six had clinically active disease, while about eight of them were in remission. Blood was drawn from Susac syndrome patients while they were therapy-naive, on corticosteroids, or on intravenous immunoglobulin alone.

The germline gives CDR1 LGHDT, CDR2 YNNKEL (reference sequence). The CDR3 is 15 residues long. The germline V and J ends were trimmed by 0 bases and 10 bases, with 18 bases remaining between them. Notes on the study in general: The relatively small number of individuals in the TCR sequencing and HLA analysis was acknowledged by the study. Susac CD8+ clonal expansion peaked in TEMRA cells and active patients.

About 0.45 to 1 ug RNA was reverse transcribed with random hexamers. Using its own MiXCR run on the immunoSEQ multiplex PCR reads, TCRdb lists one record per CDR3 protein. The data show roughly 76,000 distinct CDR3 sequences, approximately 93% seen once. As regards this clonotype: Its antigen is as yet unknown.

This rearrangement joins TRBV3-1 to TRBJ1-2; D perhaps matches TRBD1 (6 bases). This receptor was obtained from a human donor with Susac syndrome. The sample comprised CD8+ T cells from PBMCs. The CDR3 coding sequence is TGTGCCAGCAGCCAAGATTATTCCGGCCGGGGGCTCTACACCTTC. Translating gives CASSQDYSGRGLYTF.